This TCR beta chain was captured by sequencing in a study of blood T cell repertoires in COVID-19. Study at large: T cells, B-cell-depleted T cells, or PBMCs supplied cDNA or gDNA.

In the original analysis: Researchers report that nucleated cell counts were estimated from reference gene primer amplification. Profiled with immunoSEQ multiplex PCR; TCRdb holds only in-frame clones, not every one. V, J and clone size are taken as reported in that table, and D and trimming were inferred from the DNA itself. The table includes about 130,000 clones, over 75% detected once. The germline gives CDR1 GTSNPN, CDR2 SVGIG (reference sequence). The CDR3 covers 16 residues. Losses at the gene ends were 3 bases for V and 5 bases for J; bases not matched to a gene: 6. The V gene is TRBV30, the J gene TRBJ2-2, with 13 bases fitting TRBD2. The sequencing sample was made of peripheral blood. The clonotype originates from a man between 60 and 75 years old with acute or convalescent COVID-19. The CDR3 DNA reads TGTGCCTGGAGCGGACTAGCGGGAGATCAGACCGGGGAGCTGTTTTTT. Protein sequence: CAWSGLAGDQTGELFF.